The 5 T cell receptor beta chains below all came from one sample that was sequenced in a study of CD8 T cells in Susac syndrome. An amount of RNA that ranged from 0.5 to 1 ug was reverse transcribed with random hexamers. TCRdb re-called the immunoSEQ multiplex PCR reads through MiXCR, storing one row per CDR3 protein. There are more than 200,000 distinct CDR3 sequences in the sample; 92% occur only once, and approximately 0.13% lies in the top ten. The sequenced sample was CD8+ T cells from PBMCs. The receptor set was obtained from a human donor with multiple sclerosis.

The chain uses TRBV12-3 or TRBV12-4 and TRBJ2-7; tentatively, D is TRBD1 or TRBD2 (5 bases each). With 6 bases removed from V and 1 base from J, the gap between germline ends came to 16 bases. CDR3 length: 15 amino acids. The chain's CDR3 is CASRGDHSISYEQYF. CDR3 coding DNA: TGTGCCAGCAGGGGGGACCACAGCATATCCTACGAGCAGTACTTC.

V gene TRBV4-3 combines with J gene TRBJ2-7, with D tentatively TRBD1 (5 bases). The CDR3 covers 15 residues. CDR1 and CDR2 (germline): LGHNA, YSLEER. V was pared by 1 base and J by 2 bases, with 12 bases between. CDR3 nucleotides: TGCGCCAGCAGCCAAGGAGCAGGGTCCGCCTACGAGCAGTACTTC. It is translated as CASSQGAGSAYEQYF.

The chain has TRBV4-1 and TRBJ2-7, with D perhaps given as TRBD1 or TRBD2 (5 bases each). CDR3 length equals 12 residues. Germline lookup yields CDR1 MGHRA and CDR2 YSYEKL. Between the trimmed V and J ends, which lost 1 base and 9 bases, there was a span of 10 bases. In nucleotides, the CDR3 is TGCGCCAGCAGCCAAGTATCCGGGGCGCAGTACTTC. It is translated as CASSQVSGAQYF.

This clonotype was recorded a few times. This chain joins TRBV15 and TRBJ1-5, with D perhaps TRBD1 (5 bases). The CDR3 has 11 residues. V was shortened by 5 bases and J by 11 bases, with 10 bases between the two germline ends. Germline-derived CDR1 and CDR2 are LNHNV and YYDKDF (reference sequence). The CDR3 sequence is CATSGGSAQHF. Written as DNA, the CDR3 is TGTGCCACCAGCGGGGGATCGGCCCAGCATTTT. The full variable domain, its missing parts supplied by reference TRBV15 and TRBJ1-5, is DAMVIQNPRYQVTQFGKPVTLSCSQTLNHNVMYWYQQKSSQAPKLLFHYYDKDFNNEADTPDNFQSRRPNTSFCFLDIRSPGLGDTAMYLCATSGGSAQHFGDGTRLSIL.

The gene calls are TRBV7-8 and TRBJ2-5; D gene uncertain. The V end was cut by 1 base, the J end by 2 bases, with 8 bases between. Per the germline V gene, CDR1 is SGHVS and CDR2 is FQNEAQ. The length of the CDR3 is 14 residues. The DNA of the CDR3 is TGTGCCAGCAGCTTAGGACTCCAACAAGAGACCCAGTACTTC. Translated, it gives CASSLGLQQETQYF.